This TCR beta chain was captured in a study of blood T cell repertoires in COVID-19. Study in general: Nucleic acid was either cDNA or gDNA, and it came from T cells, B-cell-depleted T cells, or PBMCs.

Assay used: immunoSEQ multiplex PCR; TCRdb lists only in-frame clones, some missing. The sample has 240,000 or so clones; about 90% are singletons. This CDR3 spans 15 amino acids. The germline V and J ends were trimmed by 0 bases and 9 bases, with 18 bases remaining between them. Germline CDR1 MGHRA, CDR2 YSYEKL. This TCR derives from a man between 60 and 75 years old who had recovered from COVID-19. What was sequenced was peripheral blood. The chain recombines TRBV4-1 with TRBJ2-7; D is unclear. The CDR3 coding sequence is TGCGCCAGCAGCCAAGAAGGCAGGCTCGATTATGGGCAGTACTTC. Protein product: CASSQEGRLDYGQYF.